This passage covers 2 T cell receptor beta chains from one sample sequenced in a study of blood T cell repertoires in COVID-19. Sequencing was performed with immunoSEQ multiplex PCR; in TCRdb, only in-frame clones are kept and a portion is missing. The sample lists about 490,000 clones, 70% to 90% occurring once. Sample: peripheral blood. The receptors were sampled from a human donor in a cohort sampled during active COVID-19.

J is TRBJ2-6 and V is TRBV7-2, with 8 positions matching TRBD2. With 5 bases clipped from V and 0 bases from J, the junction kept 9 bases outside the gene matches. In germline, CDR1 is SGHTA, CDR2 FQGNSA. The CDR3 covers 18 residues. CDR3 bases: TGTGCCAGCAGCCCGCGGGGGGTTAGGTCCTCTGGGGCCAACGTCCTGACTTTC. Translation: CASSPRGVRSSGANVLTF.

This chain links TRBV28 with TRBJ1-5; D uncertain. This CDR3 has 13 amino acids. Between the trimmed V and J ends, which lost 2 bases and 7 bases, there was a span of 9 bases. Germline lookup yields CDR1 MDHEN and CDR2 SYDVKM. CDR3 protein: CASSLGPGQPQHF. CDR3 sequence (DNA): TGTGCCAGCAGTTTAGGTCCGGGGCAGCCCCAGCATTTT.